This T cell receptor beta chain was recovered during a study of radiotherapy plus CTLA-4 blockade in lung cancer. The wider study: Objective responses were observed in around 17% of patients, and disease control was achieved by about 30%. Study observations and caveats: Once radiotherapy plus ipilimumab had been given, TCR clones derived from tumor expanded in blood. With interferon-beta, early dynamics of blood T cell clones were reported to best predict response.

A word on this clone: The antigen remains undetermined.

Focal radiation and CTLA-4 blockade (ipilimumab) were tested in chemo-refractory metastatic non-small-cell lung cancer patients. Sequencing was performed with immunoSEQ multiplex PCR; in TCRdb, only in-frame clones are kept and a portion is missing. The table shows about 120,000 clones, with just under 90% occurring only once. In germline, CDR1 is MGHRA, CDR2 YSYEKL. V lost 4 bases and J 3 bases, leaving 16 bases between the germline ends. The CDR3 extends over 17 amino acids. The sequencing here drew on peripheral blood, taken from a patient treated with radiotherapy plus ipilimumab. The source is a human donor with non-small cell lung cancer that progressed on radiotherapy plus ipilimumab. The rearrangement links TRBV4-1 to TRBJ2-6; D possibly matches TRBD1 or TRBD2 (7 bases each). CDR3 loop: CASSPRGRGLGANVLTF. For the CDR3, the DNA is TGCGCCAGCAGCCCGCGAGGGAGGGGGCTTGGGGCCAACGTCCTGACTTTC.